The rows below give T cell receptor beta chains drawn from one sample of a study of blood T cell repertoires in COVID-19. Clones were read by immunoSEQ multiplex PCR, and TCRdb kept only the in-frame ones, dropping some. Of more than 85,000 clones listed, 82% were seen once; the top ten hold 16%. Sequenced: peripheral blood. These TCRs come from a woman aged 55-69 years with acute or convalescent COVID-19. CDR3s include the opening cysteine and the closing phenylalanine or tryptophan. D genes are given only for firm matches. Clone size is shown for a subset of rows, as once, few, many or a class of expanded clone.

TRBJ2-7	-	TRBV6-2/TRBV6-3	13	-	CASSWTVAYEQYF	TGTGCCAGCAGTTGGACAGTTGCCTACGAGCAGTACTTC
TRBJ1-6	-	TRBV7-2	17	TRBD1	CASSLGTGASYNSPLHF	TGTGCCAGCAGCTTAGGGACAGGGGCCTCCTATAATTCACCCCTCCACTTT
TRBJ1-3	-	TRBV18	16	TRBD1	CASSPGRQGAGNTIYF	TGTGCCAGCTCACCCGGTCGACAGGGGGCCGGAAACACCATATATTTT
TRBJ1-1	few	TRBV7-2	15	-	CASSLGGGVYTEAFF	TGTGCCAGCAGCTTAGGTGGGGGGGTGTACACTGAAGCTTTCTTT
TRBJ1-2	-	TRBV14	16	-	CASSQDGTGSLYGYTF	TGTGCCAGCAGCCAAGACGGCACAGGTTCCCTCTATGGCTACACCTTC
TRBJ1-1	-	TRBV5-1	12	TRBD1	CASNRGDTEAFF	TGCGCCAGCAACAGGGGGGACACTGAAGCTTTCTTT
TRBJ2-1	-	TRBV24-1	15	-	CATSVLGKGYNEQFF	TGTGCCACCAGTGTGCTGGGGAAGGGGTACAATGAGCAGTTCTTC
TRBJ2-3	-	TRBV24-1	15	TRBD2	CATSDPRGVTDTQYF	TGTGCCACCAGTGATCCCCGGGGGGTAACAGATACGCAGTATTTT
TRBJ1-3	-	TRBV30	14	-	CAWNTGLGGNTIYF	TGTGCCTGGAACACGGGATTAGGTGGAAACACCATATATTTT
TRBJ2-2	-	TRBV24-1	16	TRBD1	CATSPGGTGVPGELFF	TGTGCCACCAGTCCAGGGGGGACAGGGGTACCCGGGGAGCTGTTTTTT
TRBJ2-1	-	TRBV4-3	18	TRBD2	CASSQDLAGVTSYNEQFF	TGCGCCAGCAGCCAAGACCTAGCGGGGGTTACCTCCTACAATGAGCAGTTCTTC
TRBJ1-4	-	TRBV24-1	14	-	CATSSGREGEKLFF	TGTGCCACCAGTTCGGGCAGGGAAGGGGAAAAACTGTTTTTT
TRBJ1-2	-	TRBV5-4	15	-	CASSAGDTIIDGYTF	TGTGCCAGCAGCGCGGGGGACACGATAATCGATGGCTACACCTTC
TRBJ2-5	-	TRBV28	15	TRBD1	CASSYISGGQETQYF	TGTGCCAGCAGTTACATTTCAGGGGGCCAAGAGACCCAGTACTTC
TRBJ1-1	-	TRBV7-9	14	-	CASSPGVLDTEAFF	TGTGCCAGCAGCCCGGGTGTTCTAGACACTGAAGCTTTCTTT
TRBJ1-5	-	TRBV27	14	TRBD1	CASSDQGANQPQHF	TGTGCCAGCAGTGACCAGGGGGCGAATCAGCCCCAGCATTTT
TRBJ1-1	-	TRBV6-6	16	-	CASSYPKDTGNTEAFF	TGTGCCAGCAGTTATCCGAAGGATACAGGGAACACTGAAGCTTTCTTT
TRBJ2-5	-	TRBV19	16	-	CASSIFLGGRSETQYF	TGTGCCAGTAGTATCTTTCTAGGAGGGAGATCGGAGACCCAGTACTTC
TRBJ2-2	-	TRBV13	20	TRBD2	CASSLGIPGLAGDHTGELFF	TGTGCCAGCAGCTTAGGGATTCCGGGACTAGCGGGGGACCACACCGGGGAGCTGTTTTTT
TRBJ1-4	-	TRBV19	15	-	CASSNIRVLGEKLFF	TGTGCCAGTAGTAATATCCGGGTCTTAGGCGAAAAACTGTTTTTT
TRBJ1-6	-	TRBV7-3	15	-	CASSLQGTYNSPLHF	TGTGCCAGCAGCTTACAGGGCACCTATAATTCACCCCTCCACTTT
TRBJ1-2	-	TRBV19	13	-	CASRDSSNYGYTF	TGTGCCAGTAGAGACAGCAGTAACTATGGCTACACCTTC